Following are 28 T cell receptor beta chains from one sample sequenced in a study of T cells in women clearing cervical HPV infection. Method: immunoSEQ multiplex PCR; TCRdb's copy keeps in-frame clones and lacks some. This sample's table has about 23,000 clones. The sequenced sample was blood buffy coat. The source is a woman aged 18 to 75 with a cervical HPV16 infection that either progressed to CIN3+ or cleared (not recorded which).

Remarks on this clone: Read data end 3 residues before the CDR3 end; the end is taken from the germline J gene. The chain employs TRBV20-1 and TRBJ2-7, with 9 bases aligning to TRBD1. V lost 0 bases and J lost 2; bases outside the gene matches: 8. The CDR3 extends over 16 amino acids. Germline CDR1 and CDR2: DFQATT and SNEGSKA (reference sequence). The part of the CDR3 DNA that was read is TGCAGTGCTAGAGATCATTCCGGGACAGGGCCCTACGAG. This codes for CSARDHSGTGPYE. The whole CDR3 sequence reads CSARDHSGTGPYEQYF.

A note on this clone: Read sequence stops 3 residues before the CDR3 end, and the germline J gene provides the missing end. This sequence joins TRBV19 and TRBJ1-4; 9 bases map to TRBD1. Germline CDR1 is LNHDA and CDR2 is SQIVND (reference sequence). The length of the CDR3 is 15 residues. The V and J ends lost 6 bases and 8 bases, in that order; junction bases with no gene match: 10. Here the CDR3 reads CASSLPGQGSEKLFF. CDR3 DNA (partial): TGTGCCAGTAGCCTCCCGGGACAGGGAAGCGAAAAA.

Comments on this clone: The read falls 3 residues short of the CDR3 end, and the missing part is taken from the germline J gene. The rearrangement joins TRBV29-1 to TRBJ1-1; TRBD1 aligns across 9 bases. This CDR3 is 13 amino acids long. After removal of 7 bases from V and 1 base from J, the junction contained 4 bases not matched to a gene. Germline V gene sequence: CDR1 SQVTM, CDR2 ANQGSEA. CDR3 amino acids: CSGRQGGNTEAFF. Partial CDR3 DNA: TGCAGCGGTAGACAGGGGGGGAACACTGAA.

With regard to this clone: The read is 3 residues too short to cover the CDR3 end, so that end is filled in from the germline J gene. The chain joins TRBV10-3 to TRBJ1-2; a weak D match, TRBD1 (5 bases). The length of the CDR3 is 14 residues. Per germline, CDR1 ENHRY and CDR2 SYGVKD. V was clipped by 6 bases and J by 1 base, with 12 bases between them. The chain's CDR3 is CAIRRGLDNYGYTF. Incomplete CDR3 DNA: TGTGCCATCAGGCGGGGGTTAGATAACTATGGC.

Turning to this clone: The read ends 3 residues early relative to the CDR3; the germline J gene fills the gap. The chain has TRBV19 and TRBJ1-2, with D maybe TRBD1 (6 bases). This CDR3 region has 16 residues. From germline, CDR1 is LNHDA and CDR2 SQIVND (reference sequence). Partial CDR3 DNA: TGTGCCAGTAGACCGCTCGGGCCGGGGGGCACAGATACC. Its translation is CASRPLGPGGTDT. The entire CDR3 reads CASRPLGPGGTDTYTF.

With regard to this clone: The CDR3 extends 3 residues past the end of the read, so its final part is completed from the germline J gene. This chain uses TRBV28 with TRBJ2-5, with 9 bases matching TRBD1. Germline V gene lookup returns CDR1 MDHEN and CDR2 SYDVKM. The CDR3 loop spans 15 amino acids. The CDR3 DNA, read in part, is TGTGCCAGCAGCGGGACAGGGACCTTCACAGATACC. Translation gives CASSGTGTFTDT. In full, the CDR3 reads CASSGTGTFTDTQYF.

As to this clone: The read terminates 3 residues before the CDR3 end, so the remaining end is supplied by the germline J gene. J is TRBJ2-1 and V is TRBV2, with 8 bases matching TRBD2. The junction had 12 bases not matched to a gene; V was cut back by 9 bases and J by 5 bases. CDR3 length equals 15 residues. The V gene's germline CDR1 is SNHLY and CDR2 FYNNEI. The CDR3 loop reads CARTTGTSINNEQFF. CDR3 DNA (partial): TGTGCCAGAACTACCGGGACTAGTATTAACAATGAG.

About this clone: The CDR3 end is not reached by the read, which stops 3 residues before it; the germline J gene fills it in. The chain employs TRBV4-1 and TRBJ1-2, with D perhaps matching TRBD1 (6 bases). This CDR3 contains 15 residues. Germline assignment: CDR1 MGHRA and CDR2 YSYEKL. Here the CDR3 reads CASSQWNRDPPGYTF. CDR3 bases read: TGCGCCAGCAGCCAATGGAACAGGGACCCGCCCGGC.

As regards this clone: The CDR3 end is not reached by the read, which stops 3 residues before it; the germline J gene fills it in. V and J are TRBV18 and TRBJ2-1, with TRBD2 identical over 8 bases. CDR3 size: 18 residues. V dropped 6 bases and J dropped 6; count of bases not matched to a gene: 19. The germline V gene has CDR1 KGHSH and CDR2 LQKENI. The CDR3 bases that were read are TGTGCCAGCTCGGCCCGCTTGGTTTGGGCGGGAGGATCCAATGAG. Its protein is CASSARLVWAGGSNE. The whole CDR3 reads CASSARLVWAGGSNEQFF.

About this clone itself: The DNA ends 3 residues before the CDR3 does, and the rest of the CDR3 is filled in from the germline J gene. The V call is TRBV19, the J call TRBJ2-3; 9 bases align to TRBD1. V dropped 6 bases and J dropped 3; count of bases not matched to a gene: 7. This CDR3 region has 15 residues. Germline V gives CDR1 LNHDA, CDR2 SQIVND (reference sequence). The DNA read from the CDR3 is TGTGCCAGTAGCGATACAGGGGGCGCAACAGATACG. Residues: CASSDTGGATDT. The entire CDR3 protein is CASSDTGGATDTQYF.

Worth noting for this clone: A junction end diverges from the germline sequence, so it may reflect a read error. With the read ending 3 residues before the CDR3 end, the germline J gene is used to fill in that end. This sample includes further DNA sequences coding for the same CDR3. The chain couples TRBV2 to TRBJ1-3; 7 bases are shared with TRBD1. The CDR3 spans 15 residues. The germline V gene has CDR1 SNHLY and CDR2 FYNNEI. The CDR3 is CASSDAQGIRNTIYF. CDR3 DNA (partial): TGTGCCAGCAGTGATGCACAGGGGATCAGAAACACG.

Comments on this clone: The CDR3 end lies 3 residues beyond the end of the read and is filled in from the germline J gene. The same CDR3 also results from other DNA sequences found in this sample. The V gene is TRBV20-1, the J gene TRBJ1-2; 9 bases are shared with TRBD1. CDR1 and CDR2 from the germline V gene are DFQATT and SNEGSKA (reference sequence). Trimming cost V 1 base and J 3 bases; bases outside gene matches: 3. The CDR3 consists of 14 residues. Here the CDR3 reads CSARVQGAYYGYTF. The CDR3 DNA, read in part, is TGCAGTGCTAGAGTACAGGGGGCTTACTATGGC.

Remarks on this clone: The missing CDR3 end, 3 residues past where the read stops, is filled in from the germline J gene. The J gene is TRBJ1-2, the V gene TRBV2, with D possibly being TRBD1 (5 bases). Trimming shortened V by 6 bases and J by 4 bases, and 18 bases separated the two germline ends. The germline V gene has CDR1 SNHLY and CDR2 FYNNEI. The CDR3 totals 15 residues. The CDR3 is CASSPRGRTTYGYTF. Partial CDR3 DNA: TGTGCCAGCAGCCCCCGGGGACGGACTACCTATGGC. The variable domain in full, with the rest retrieved from reference TRBV2 and TRBJ1-2, is EPEVTQTPSHQVTQMGQEVILRCVPISNHLYFYWYRQILGQKVEFLVSFYNNEISEKSEIFDDQFSVERPDGSNFTLKIRSTKLEDSAMYFCASSPRGRTTYGYTFGSGTRLTVV.

According to its frequency, this clone is medium-sized. The read terminates 3 residues ahead of where the CDR3 ends, so the germline J gene completes it. This sequence joins TRBV14 and TRBJ2-7, with unresolved D. The CDR3 is 13 residues long. The V end lost 1 base, the J end lost 3 bases, and 7 bases lay between the germline ends. CDR1 and CDR2 from the germline V gene are SGHDN and FVKESK. CDR3 DNA, as far as it was read: TGTGCCAGCAGCCAAGCACCAGACTACGAG. Translating it yields CASSQAPDYE. The whole CDR3 sequence is CASSQAPDYEQYF. Combining the CDR3 with reference TRBV14 and TRBJ2-7 gives the whole variable domain EAGVTQFPSHSVIEKGQTVTLRCDPISGHDNLYWYRRVMGKEIKFLLHFVKESKQDESGMPNNRFLAERTGGTYSTLKVQPAELEDSGVYFCASSQAPDYEQYFGPGTRLTVT.

Concerning this clone itself: The read gets to within 3 residues of the CDR3 end, and the germline J gene fills in the rest. The chain uses TRBV12-3 or TRBV12-4 and TRBJ2-1, with 7 bases matching TRBD2. The CDR3 runs to 13 residues. Trimming removed 7 bases from V and 7 bases from J; junction bases left unmatched: 7. The DNA read from the CDR3 is TGTGCCAGCAATCCCGGGGGGTGGAATGAG. Amino acid sequence: CASNPGGWNE. Given in full, the CDR3 is CASNPGGWNEQFF.

With respect to this clone: The CDR3 end is not reached by the read, which stops 3 residues before it; the germline J gene fills it in. J is TRBJ1-3 and V is TRBV20-1, with a possible D match to TRBD1 (6 bases). The CDR3 has 12 amino acids. Looked up from germline, CDR1 is DFQATT and CDR2 is SNEGSKA (reference sequence). The CDR3 sequence: CSASPGRDKIYF. The CDR3 DNA, read in part, is TGCAGTGCTAGCCCTGGCCGGGACAAA.

Notes on this clone: The read is 3 residues too short to cover the CDR3 end, so that end is filled in from the germline J gene. The chain couples TRBV2 to TRBJ2-7; D not resolved. CDR3 size: 14 residues. Germline V gene lookup returns CDR1 SNHLY and CDR2 FYNNEI. V gave up 5 bases and J gave up 3 bases, with 14 bases separating them. This CDR3 is CASSRAFPDYEQYF. Incomplete CDR3 DNA: TGTGCCAGCAGTAGGGCCTTCCCCGACTACGAG.

In regard to this clone: The CDR3 extends 3 residues past the end of the read, so its final part is completed from the germline J gene. The J gene is TRBJ1-1, the V gene TRBV30; a possible D gene is TRBD1 (5 bases). Germline V gene lookup returns CDR1 GTSNPN and CDR2 SVGIG (reference sequence). The length of the CDR3 is 17 residues. CDR3 sequence: CAWSVRRASGTSYEAFF. Incomplete CDR3 DNA: TGTGCCTGGAGTGTACGGAGGGCTAGCGGGACCTCCTACGAG.

Worth noting for this clone: The read falls 3 residues short of the CDR3 end, and the missing part is taken from the germline J gene. The rearrangement joins TRBV10-3 to TRBJ2-2; no clear D gene. Per germline, CDR1 ENHRY and CDR2 SYGVKD. Trimming cost V 2 bases and J 2 bases, with 6 bases left between them. The CDR3 runs to 14 residues. The chain's CDR3 is CAISEHSNTGELFF. The part of the CDR3 DNA that was read is TGTGCCATCAGTGAGCACAGCAACACCGGGGAG.

CDR3 sequence reads: CAWSPGQGVSGELFF. The CDR3 DNA, read in part, is TGTGCCTGGAGCCCGGGACAGGGGGTTTCGGGGGAG. The genes are TRBV30 and TRBJ2-2, with TRBD1 identical over 11 bases. From the germline J gene comes the end of the CDR3, since the read stops 3 residues before it. Germline V CDR1 and CDR2: GTSNPN, SVGIG (reference sequence). The V and J ends lost 3 bases and 8 bases, in that order; junction bases with no gene match: 8. This CDR3 comprises 15 residues. The variable domain in full, with the rest retrieved from reference TRBV30 and TRBJ2-2, is SQTIHQWPATLVQPVGSPLSLECTVEGTSNPNLYWYRQAAGRGLQLLFYSVGIGQISSEVPQNLSASRPQDRQFILSSKKLLLSDSGFYLCAWSPGQGVSGELFFGEGSRLTVL.

Concerning this clone itself: Read coverage stops 3 residues before the CDR3 terminus; the germline J gene supplies the remainder. The chain recombines TRBV7-2 with TRBJ1-2; 10 bases line up with TRBD1. In germline, CDR1 is SGHTA, CDR2 FQGNSA. This CDR3 is 14 amino acids long. Trimming cost V 1 base and J 7 bases; bases outside gene matches: 3. CDR3: CASSLGGQGFGYTF. Incomplete CDR3 DNA: TGTGCCAGCAGCTTAGGGGGACAGGGGTTTGGC. Variable domain in full (rest from reference TRBV7-2 and TRBJ1-2): GAGVSQSPSNKVTEKGKDVELRCDPISGHTALYWYRQSLGQGLEFLIYFQGNSAPDKSGLPSDRFSAERTGGSVSTLTIQRTQQEDSAVYLCASSLGGQGFGYTFGSGTRLTVV.

Note on this clone: At one end the junction does not follow the germline gene, possibly because of a read error. The read terminates 3 residues before the CDR3 end, so the remaining end is supplied by the germline J gene. This chain links TRBV5-1 with TRBJ2-3, with TRBD1 as a possible D gene (6 bases). This CDR3 region has 13 residues. CDR1 is SGHRS and CDR2 is YFSETQ in the germline V gene. The sequenced part of the CDR3 DNA is TGCGCCAGCACCTTGGGACACACAGATACG. Translated, it gives CASTLGHTDT. The CDR3, in full, reads CASTLGHTDTQYF.

A note on this clone: The read stops 3 residues short of the end of the CDR3; the missing end is completed from the germline J gene. The genes are TRBV2 and TRBJ2-7, with a possible D match to TRBD1 (5 bases). From germline, CDR1 is SNHLY and CDR2 FYNNEI. This CDR3 has 14 amino acids. V shed 8 bases and J shed 0 bases, with 14 bases lying between them. The part of the CDR3 DNA that was read is TGTGCCAGCCTCGGCAGACAGAGCTCCTACGAG. Translated, it gives CASLGRQSSYE. The entire CDR3 reads CASLGRQSSYEQYF.

About this clone itself: The CDR3 extends 3 residues past the end of the read, so its final part is completed from the germline J gene. V is TRBV18 and J is TRBJ1-2, with D hard to call. The CDR3 runs to 14 residues. The ends were cut back, 2 bases at V and 1 base at J, with 8 bases in the middle. Per the germline V gene, CDR1 is KGHSH and CDR2 is LQKENI. CDR3 residues: CASSPNADNYGYTF. The part of the CDR3 DNA that was read is TGTGCCAGCTCACCAAATGCAGATAACTATGGC.

CDR3: CAWNSGLADNEQFF. The sequenced part of the CDR3 DNA is TGTGCCTGGAATTCGGGACTAGCGGACAATGAG. This chain joins TRBV30 and TRBJ2-1; 11 bases map to TRBD2. With the read ending 3 residues before the CDR3 end, the germline J gene is used to fill in that end. The junction had 4 bases not matched to a gene; V was cut back by 4 bases and J by 5 bases. The CDR3 is 14 amino acids. Germline CDR1 and CDR2: GTSNPN and SVGIG (reference sequence).

As for this clone: The read comes to an end 3 residues before the CDR3 does, leaving the germline J gene to fill in the end. V gene TRBV7-9 combines with J gene TRBJ1-4; D remains ambiguous. There are 15 residues in the CDR3. The V gene's germline CDR1 is SEHNR and CDR2 FQNEAQ (reference sequence). The V end was cut by 2 bases, the J end by 4 bases, with 11 bases between. The sequenced part of the CDR3 DNA is TGTGCCAGCAGCTTACGACTTTATCGTAATGAAAAA. This codes for CASSLRLYRNEK. In full, the CDR3 is CASSLRLYRNEKLFF.

Concerning this clone: The read terminates 3 residues before the CDR3 end, so the remaining end is supplied by the germline J gene. The V call is TRBV20-1, the J call TRBJ2-1; 8 nucleotides align to TRBD2. V lost 6 bases, J lost 4 bases, and 11 bases stayed unmatched. This CDR3 is 15 amino acids long. The germline CDR1 and CDR2 sequences are DFQATT and SNEGSKA (reference sequence). CDR3 DNA (partial): TGCAGTGCCGCCTTCGCCGCGGGAGGTTACAATGAG. It yields the protein CSAAFAAGGYNE. The whole CDR3 is CSAAFAAGGYNEQFF.

The sequenced part of the CDR3 DNA is TGTGCCAGTAGTATACCTACAGGGGCCACTGGAAACACC. Translated: CASSIPTGATGNT. The CDR3, in full, reads CASSIPTGATGNTIYF. The V call is TRBV19, the J call TRBJ1-3, with 7 bases fitting TRBD1. The read is 3 residues too short to cover the CDR3 end, so that end is filled in from the germline J gene. This CDR3 contains 16 residues. Germline values: CDR1 LNHDA, CDR2 SQIVND (reference sequence). With 2 bases clipped from V and 2 bases from J, the junction kept 6 bases outside the gene matches.